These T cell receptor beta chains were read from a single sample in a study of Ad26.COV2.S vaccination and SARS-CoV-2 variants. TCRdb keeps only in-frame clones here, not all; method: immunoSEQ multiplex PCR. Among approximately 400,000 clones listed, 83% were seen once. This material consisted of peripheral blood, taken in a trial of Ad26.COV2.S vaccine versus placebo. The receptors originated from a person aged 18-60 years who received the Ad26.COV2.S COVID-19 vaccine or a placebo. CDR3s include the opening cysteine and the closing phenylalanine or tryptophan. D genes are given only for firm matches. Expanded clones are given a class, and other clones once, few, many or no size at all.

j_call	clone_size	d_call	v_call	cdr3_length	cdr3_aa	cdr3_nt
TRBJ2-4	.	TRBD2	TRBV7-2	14	CASSPTSGGSIQYF	TGTGCCAGCAGCCCGACTAGCGGGGGTAGCATTCAGTACTTC
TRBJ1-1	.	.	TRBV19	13	CASAFAVNTEAFF	TGTGCCAGTGCCTTTGCGGTTAACACTGAAGCTTTCTTT
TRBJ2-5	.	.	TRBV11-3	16	CASSLRQGLPQETQYF	TGTGCCAGCAGCTTGCGGCAGGGCCTTCCTCAAGAGACCCAGTACTTC
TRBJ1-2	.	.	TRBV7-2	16	CASSLKAGGPLYGYTF	TGTGCCAGCAGCTTGAAGGCCGGGGGCCCTCTCTATGGCTACACCTTC
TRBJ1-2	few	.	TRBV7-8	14	CASSLQPQGFGYTF	TGTGCCAGCAGCCTCCAGCCCCAGGGTTTCGGCTACACCTTC
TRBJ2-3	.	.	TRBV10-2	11	CASSRGLPQYF	TGCGCCAGCAGTCGGGGACTCCCGCAGTATTTT
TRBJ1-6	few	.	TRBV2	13	CATKGPLGSPLHF	TGTGCCACCAAAGGTCCTCTGGGTTCACCCCTCCACTTT
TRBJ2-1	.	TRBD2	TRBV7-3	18	CASRPVGRGGPPGNEQFF	TGTGCCAGCAGGCCCGTTGGACGGGGGGGCCCCCCAGGGAATGAGCAGTTCTTC
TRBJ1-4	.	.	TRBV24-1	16	CATSDSHRVGNEKLFF	TGTGCCACCAGTGATTCCCACAGGGTAGGAAATGAAAAACTGTTTTTT
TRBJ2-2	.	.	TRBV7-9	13	CASSLGTAGELFF	TGTGCCAGCAGCTTAGGGACTGCCGGGGAGCTGTTTTTT
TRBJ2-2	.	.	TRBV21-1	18	CASSKCRRESPNTGELFF	TGTGCCAGCAGCAAATGTCGGCGGGAGAGCCCCAACACCGGGGAGCTGTTTTTT
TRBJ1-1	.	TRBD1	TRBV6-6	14	CASSYWTGVSEAFF	TGTGCCAGCAGTTACTGGACAGGGGTTAGTGAAGCTTTCTTT
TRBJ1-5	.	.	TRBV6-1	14	CASSSLAGGRGQHF	TGTGCCAGCAGTTCCCTCGCCGGTGGGAGAGGGCAGCATTTT
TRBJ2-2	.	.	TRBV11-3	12	CASSLRAGELFF	TGTGCCAGCAGCCTACGTGCCGGGGAGCTGTTTTTT
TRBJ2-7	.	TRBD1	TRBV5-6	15	CASSFLTGNPYEQYF	TGTGCCAGCAGCTTCCTGACAGGGAACCCCTACGAGCAGTACTTC
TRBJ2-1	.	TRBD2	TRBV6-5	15	CASSYRPLAVNEQFF	TGTGCCAGCAGTTACCGTCCCCTAGCGGTGAATGAGCAGTTCTTC
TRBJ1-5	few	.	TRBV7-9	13	CASSLEAYQPQHF	TGTGCCAGCAGCTTGGAGGCTTATCAGCCCCAGCATTTT
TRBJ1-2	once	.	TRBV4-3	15	CASSNTGLGNYGYTF	TGCGCCAGCAGCAATACAGGGCTGGGTAACTATGGCTACACCTTC
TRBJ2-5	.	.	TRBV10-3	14	CAISEGLLQETQYF	TGTGCCATCAGTGAGGGTCTCCTCCAAGAGACCCAGTACTTC
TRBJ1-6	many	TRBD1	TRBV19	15	CASSRGKDRGRNLHF	TGTGCCAGTAGTCGCGGTAAGGACAGGGGGCGCAACCTCCACTTT
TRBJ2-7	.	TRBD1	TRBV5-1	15	CASSLGQGTSYEQYF	TGCGCCAGCAGCTTGGGACAGGGGACTTCCTACGAGCAGTACTTC
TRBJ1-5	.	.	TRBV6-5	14	CASSPRTDNQPQHF	TGTGCCAGCAGCCCCCGGACGGACAATCAGCCCCAGCATTTT
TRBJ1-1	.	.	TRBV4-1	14	CASSQDGGRTEAFF	TGCGCCAGCAGCCAAGACGGGGGGAGGACTGAAGCTTTCTTT
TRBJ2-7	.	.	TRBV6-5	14	CASSYEQDSYEQYF	TGTGCCAGCAGTTACGAACAGGATTCCTACGAGCAGTACTTC
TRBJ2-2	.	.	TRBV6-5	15	CASSSGAVNTGELFF	TGTGCCAGCAGTTCCGGAGCGGTGAACACCGGGGAGCTGTTTTTT
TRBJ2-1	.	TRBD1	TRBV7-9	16	CASRVPGTGVDNEQFF	TGTGCCAGCAGGGTACCCGGGACAGGGGTGGACAATGAGCAGTTCTTC
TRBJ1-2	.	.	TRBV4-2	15	CASSQDAGSTYGYTF	TGTGCCAGCAGCCAAGATGCGGGCAGCACTTATGGCTACACCTTC